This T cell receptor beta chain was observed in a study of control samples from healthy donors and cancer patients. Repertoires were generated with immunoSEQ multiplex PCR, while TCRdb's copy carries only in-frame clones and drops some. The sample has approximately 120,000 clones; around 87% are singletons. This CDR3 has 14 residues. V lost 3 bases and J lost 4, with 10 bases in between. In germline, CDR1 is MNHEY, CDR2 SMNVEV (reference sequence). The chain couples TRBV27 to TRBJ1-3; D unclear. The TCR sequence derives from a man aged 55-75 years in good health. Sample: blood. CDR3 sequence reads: CASSLGRVGNTIYF. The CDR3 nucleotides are TGTGCCAGCAGTTTGGGGAGGGTCGGAAACACCATATATTTT.